This T cell receptor beta chain was recorded in a study of blood T cell repertoires in COVID-19. Across the study: From the United States, Italy and Spain came samples of acute and convalescent COVID-19. From T cells, B-cell-depleted T cells, or PBMCs came the material, which was cDNA or gDNA.

The germline V gene has CDR1 MNHEY and CDR2 SMNVEV (reference sequence). V dropped 5 bases and J dropped 2 bases, with 19 bases sitting between them. The CDR3 covers 18 residues. In the source study's methods: It was from reference gene primer amplification that nucleated cell counts were estimated. This table comes from immunoSEQ multiplex PCR, and its TCRdb copy is limited to in-frame clones, with some not included. That table gives V, J and clone size, and the DNA gave D and trimming. The profile shows fewer than 40,000 clones, approximately 91% of them singletons. This rearrangement joins TRBV27 to TRBJ2-6; a weak D match, TRBD1 (5 bases). The clonotype originates from a woman over 75 with active or convalescent COVID-19. Sequenced sample: peripheral blood. CDR3 coding DNA: TGTGCCAGCAGTCCCCAGAGCAGGGATCTTGCTGGGGCCAACGTCCTGACTTTC. This sequence encodes CASSPQSRDLAGANVLTF.